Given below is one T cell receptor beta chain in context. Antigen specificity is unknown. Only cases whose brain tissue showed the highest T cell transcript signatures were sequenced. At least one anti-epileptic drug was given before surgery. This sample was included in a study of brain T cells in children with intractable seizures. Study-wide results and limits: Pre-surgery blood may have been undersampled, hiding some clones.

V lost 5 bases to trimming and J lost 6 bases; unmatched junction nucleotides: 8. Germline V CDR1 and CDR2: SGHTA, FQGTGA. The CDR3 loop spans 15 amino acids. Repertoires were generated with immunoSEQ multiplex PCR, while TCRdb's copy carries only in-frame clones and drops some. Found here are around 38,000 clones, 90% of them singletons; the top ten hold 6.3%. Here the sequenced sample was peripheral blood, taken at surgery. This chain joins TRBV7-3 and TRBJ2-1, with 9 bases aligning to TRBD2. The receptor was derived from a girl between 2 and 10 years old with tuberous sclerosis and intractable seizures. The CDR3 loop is CASSPPGGGANEQFF. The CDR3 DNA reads TGTGCCAGCAGCCCGCCGGGCGGGGGGGCCAATGAGCAGTTCTTC.